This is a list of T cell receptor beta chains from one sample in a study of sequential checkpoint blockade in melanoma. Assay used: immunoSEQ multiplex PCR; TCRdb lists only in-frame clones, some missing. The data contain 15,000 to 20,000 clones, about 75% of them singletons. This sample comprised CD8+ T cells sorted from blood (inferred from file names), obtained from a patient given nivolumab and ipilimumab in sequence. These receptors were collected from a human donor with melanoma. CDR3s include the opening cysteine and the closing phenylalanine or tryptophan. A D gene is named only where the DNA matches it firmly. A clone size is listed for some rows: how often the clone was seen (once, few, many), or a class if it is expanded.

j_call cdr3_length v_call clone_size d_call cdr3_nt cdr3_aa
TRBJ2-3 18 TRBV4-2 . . TGTGCCAGCAGCCAAGATCGGGACTCCTATCGGCTCACAGATACGCAGTATTTT CASSQDRDSYRLTDTQYF
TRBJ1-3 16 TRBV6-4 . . TGTGCCAGCAGTGACTCGCAAGGGGTCTCTGGAAACACCATATATTTT CASSDSQGVSGNTIYF
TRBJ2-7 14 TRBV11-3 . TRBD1 TGTGCCAGCAGCTCTCCTGGGACAGGGTCCAAGCAGTACTTC CASSSPGTGSKQYF
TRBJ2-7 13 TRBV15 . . TGTGCCACAGAGGGGACAAACTCCTACGAGCAGTACTTC CATEGTNSYEQYF
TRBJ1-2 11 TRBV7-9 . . TGTGCCAGCAGCTTCGTGGGCGGCTACACCTTC CASSFVGGYTF
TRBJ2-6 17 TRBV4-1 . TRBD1 TGCGCCAGCAGCCAGGGGACAGGGGGCTCTGGGGCCAACGTCCTGACTTTC CASSQGTGGSGANVLTF
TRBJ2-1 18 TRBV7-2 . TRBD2 TGTGCCAGCAGCTTGGTAGCGGGGGGGAGGAGCTCCTACAATGAGCAGTTCTTC CASSLVAGGRSSYNEQFF
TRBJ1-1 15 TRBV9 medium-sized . TGTGCCAGCAGCCCGTGGGACTGGGGGAACACTGAAGCTTTCTTT CASSPWDWGNTEAFF
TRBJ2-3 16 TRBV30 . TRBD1 TGTGCCTGGAGTGGGGACAGGGAGGGGATTACAGATACGCAGTATTTT CAWSGDREGITDTQYF
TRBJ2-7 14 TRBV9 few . TGTGCCAGCAGCGTAGTAGAGGAAACCTACGAGCAGTACTTC CASSVVEETYEQYF
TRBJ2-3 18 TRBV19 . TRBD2 TGTGCCAGTAGTATCCTAGCGGGAGGGCTGGGCGGCACAGATACGCAGTATTTT CASSILAGGLGGTDTQYF
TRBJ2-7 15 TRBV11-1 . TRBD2 TGTGCCAGCAGCTTTTTCCGGGAGGGCGTCGGCGAGCAGTACTTC CASSFFREGVGEQYF
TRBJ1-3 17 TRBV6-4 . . TGTGCCAGCAGTGACCGGGACTTAACAGAGTCTGGAAACACCATATATTTT CASSDRDLTESGNTIYF
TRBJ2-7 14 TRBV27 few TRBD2 TGTGCCAGCAGTTTAGGGACTAGTGGGTACGAGCAGTACTTC CASSLGTSGYEQYF
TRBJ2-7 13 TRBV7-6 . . TGTGCCAGCAGCTTGTGGGACAACTACGAGCAGTACTTC CASSLWDNYEQYF
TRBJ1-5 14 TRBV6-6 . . TGTGCCAGCAGGGGCGAGACGGGGGATCAGCCCCAGCATTTT CASRGETGDQPQHF
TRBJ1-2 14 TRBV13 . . TGTGCCAGCAGCTTAGGGGTAGATAGCTATGGCTACACCTTC CASSLGVDSYGYTF
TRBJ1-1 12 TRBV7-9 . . TGTGCCAGCAGCTTAACGAGAGCTGAAGCTTTCTTT CASSLTRAEAFF
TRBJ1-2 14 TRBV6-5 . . TGTGCCAGCAGTTACAGTAGGGGAGGCTATGGCTACACCTTC CASSYSRGGYGYTF
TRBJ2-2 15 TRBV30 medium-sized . TGTGCCTGGGGGCGGGGGGACAGTAACACCGGGGAGCTGTTTTTT CAWGRGDSNTGELFF
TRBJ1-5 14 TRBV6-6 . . TGTGCCATCAGTGAGTCGCTCAACTCGGAGCCCCAGCATTTT CAISESLNSEPQHF
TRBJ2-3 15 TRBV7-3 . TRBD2 TGTGCCAGCAGCGCTGGGGGGGGGAGCACAGATACGCAGTATTTT CASSAGGGSTDTQYF
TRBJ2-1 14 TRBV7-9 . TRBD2 TGTGCCAGCAGCCCTACTAGCGGGCACAATGAGCAGTTCTTC CASSPTSGHNEQFF
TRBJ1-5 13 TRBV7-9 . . TGTGCCAGCAGCTTAGGAGATAATCAGCCCCAGCATTTT CASSLGDNQPQHF
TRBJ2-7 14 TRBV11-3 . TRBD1 TGTGCCAGCAGTCACCGGGACAGTCCCTACGAGCAGTACTTC CASSHRDSPYEQYF
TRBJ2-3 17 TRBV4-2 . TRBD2 TGTGCCAGCAGCCAAGAGGGCGGGAGCACCACTACAGATACGCAGTATTTT CASSQEGGSTTTDTQYF
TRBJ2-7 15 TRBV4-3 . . TGCGCCAGCAGCCAAGACGGTGGAGGGGGGGACGAGCAGTACTTC CASSQDGGGGDEQYF
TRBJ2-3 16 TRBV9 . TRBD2 TGTGCCAGCAGCCCCCCTAGCGGGAGGGAGACAGATACGCAGTATTTT CASSPPSGRETDTQYF
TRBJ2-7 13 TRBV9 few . TGTGCCAGCAGCGTAGAAGAGTCCTACGAGCAGTACTTC CASSVEESYEQYF
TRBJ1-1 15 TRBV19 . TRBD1 TGTGCCAGTGGATGGACAGGGGGCGTGAACACTGAAGCTTTCTTT CASGWTGGVNTEAFF
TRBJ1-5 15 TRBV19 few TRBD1 TGTGCCAGTAGTTACTCGGGACAGGGGCATCAGCCCCAGCATTTT CASSYSGQGHQPQHF
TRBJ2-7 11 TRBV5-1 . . TGCGCCAGCAGCTCGTCCTACGAGCAGTACTTC CASSSSYEQYF
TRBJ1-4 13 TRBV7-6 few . TGTGCCAGCAGCCTCACGGGGGAAGGAAAACTGTTTTTT CASSLTGEGKLFF
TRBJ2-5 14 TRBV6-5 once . TGTGCCAGCAGTTATGGGGCGCAGGAAGAGACCCAGTACTTC CASSYGAQEETQYF
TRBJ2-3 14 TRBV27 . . TGTGCCAGCAGTTTAGAGGGGGATCCAGATACGCAGTATTTT CASSLEGDPDTQYF
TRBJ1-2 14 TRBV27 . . TGTGCCAGCAGTAATGGCTCGCCGGGAACGGGCTACACCTTC CASSNGSPGTGYTF
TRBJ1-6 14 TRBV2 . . TGTGCCGGGGAAAACAGGGATGATAATTCACCCCTCCACTTT CAGENRDDNSPLHF
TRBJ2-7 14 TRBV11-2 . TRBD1 TGTGCCAGCACCAGGACAGGGAGCTCCTACGAGCAGTACTTC CASTRTGSSYEQYF
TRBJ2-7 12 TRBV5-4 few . TGTGCCAGCAGCTTGGCCCCAAACGAGCAGTACTTC CASSLAPNEQYF
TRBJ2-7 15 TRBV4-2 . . TGTGCCAGCAGCCAAGGGGGGGGCGCCTACGAGGAGCAGTACTTC CASSQGGGAYEEQYF
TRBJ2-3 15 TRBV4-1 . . TGCGCCAGCAGCCACTCAGGGTTGGAGCCAGATACGCAGTATTTT CASSHSGLEPDTQYF
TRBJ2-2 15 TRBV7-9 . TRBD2 TGTGCCAGCAGCATCGGGACTAGAGGCACCGGGGAGCTGTTTTTT CASSIGTRGTGELFF
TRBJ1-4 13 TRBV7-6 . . TGTGCCAGCAGCTTGGGGGGGGATGAAAAACTGTTTTTT CASSLGGDEKLFF
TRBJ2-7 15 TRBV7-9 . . TGTGCCAGCAGCCCCTGGGCCCTTCAGCCCTACGAGCAGTACTTC CASSPWALQPYEQYF
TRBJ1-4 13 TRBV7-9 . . TGTGCCAGCAGCATCAACAGGAATGAAAAACTGTTTTTT CASSINRNEKLFF
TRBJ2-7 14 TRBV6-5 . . TGTGCCAGCACCAAGGGGGCGGGGTACTACGAGCAGTACTTC CASTKGAGYYEQYF
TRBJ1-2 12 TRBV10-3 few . TGTGCCATCACGGACAGTAACTATGGCTACACCTTC CAITDSNYGYTF
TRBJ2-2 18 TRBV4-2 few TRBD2 TGTGCCAGCAGCCAGGAACTAGCGGGAGGGCCGAACACCGGGGAGCTGTTTTTT CASSQELAGGPNTGELFF